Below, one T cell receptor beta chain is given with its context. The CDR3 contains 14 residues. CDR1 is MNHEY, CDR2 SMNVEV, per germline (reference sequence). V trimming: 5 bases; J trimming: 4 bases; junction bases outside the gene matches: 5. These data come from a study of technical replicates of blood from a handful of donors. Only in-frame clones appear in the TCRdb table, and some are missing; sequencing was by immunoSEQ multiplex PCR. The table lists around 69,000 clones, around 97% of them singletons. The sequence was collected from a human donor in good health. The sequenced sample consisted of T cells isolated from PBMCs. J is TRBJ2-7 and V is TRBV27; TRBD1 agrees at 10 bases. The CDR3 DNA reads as TGTGCCAGCAGTAGCCGGGACAGGGGTTACGAGCAGTACTTC. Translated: CASSSRDRGYEQYF.